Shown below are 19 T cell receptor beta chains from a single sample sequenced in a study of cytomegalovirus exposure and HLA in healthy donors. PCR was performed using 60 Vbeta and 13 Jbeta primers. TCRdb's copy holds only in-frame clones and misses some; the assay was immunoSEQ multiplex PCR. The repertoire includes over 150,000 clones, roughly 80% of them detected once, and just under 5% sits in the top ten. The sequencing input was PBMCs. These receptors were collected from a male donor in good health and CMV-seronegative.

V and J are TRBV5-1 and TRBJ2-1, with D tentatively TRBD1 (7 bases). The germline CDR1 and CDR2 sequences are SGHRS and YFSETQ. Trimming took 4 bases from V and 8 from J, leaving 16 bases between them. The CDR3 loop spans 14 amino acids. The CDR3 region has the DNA TGCGCCAGCAGCCTGGTGGAGGGGGCACATGAGCAGTTCTTC. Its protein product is CASSLVEGAHEQFF. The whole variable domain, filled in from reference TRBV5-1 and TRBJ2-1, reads KAGVTQTPRYLIKTRGQQVTLSCSPISGHRSVSWYQQTPGQGLQFLFEYFSETQRNKGNFPGRFSGRQFSNSRSEMNVSTLELGDSALYLCASSLVEGAHEQFFGPGTRLTVL.

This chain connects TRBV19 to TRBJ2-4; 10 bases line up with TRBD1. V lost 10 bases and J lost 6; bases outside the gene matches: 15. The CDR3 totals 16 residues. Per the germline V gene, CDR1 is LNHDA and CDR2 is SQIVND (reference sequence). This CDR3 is CATETRPGTGANIQYF. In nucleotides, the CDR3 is TGTGCCACCGAAACCCGTCCCGGGACAGGGGCAAACATTCAGTACTTC.

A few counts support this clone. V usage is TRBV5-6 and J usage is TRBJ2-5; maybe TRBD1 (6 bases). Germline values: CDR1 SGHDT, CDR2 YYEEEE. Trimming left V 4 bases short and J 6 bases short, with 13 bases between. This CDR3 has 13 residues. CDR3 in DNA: TGTGCCAGCAGCAAAGGGGGTTTGAAGACCCAGTACTTC. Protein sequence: CASSKGGLKTQYF.

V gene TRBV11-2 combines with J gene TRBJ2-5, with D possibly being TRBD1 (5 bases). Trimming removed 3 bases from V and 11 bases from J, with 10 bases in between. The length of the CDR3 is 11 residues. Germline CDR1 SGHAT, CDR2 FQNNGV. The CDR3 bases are TGTGCCAGCAGCTTGGGGCGCGGACAGTACTTC. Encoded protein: CASSLGRGQYF.

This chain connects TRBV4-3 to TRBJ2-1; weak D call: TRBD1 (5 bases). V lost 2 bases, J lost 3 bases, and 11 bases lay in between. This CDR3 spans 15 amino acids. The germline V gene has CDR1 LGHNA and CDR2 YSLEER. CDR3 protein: CASSQQTEVYNEQFF. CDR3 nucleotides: TGCGCCAGCAGCCAACAGACAGAGGTCTACAATGAGCAGTTCTTC.

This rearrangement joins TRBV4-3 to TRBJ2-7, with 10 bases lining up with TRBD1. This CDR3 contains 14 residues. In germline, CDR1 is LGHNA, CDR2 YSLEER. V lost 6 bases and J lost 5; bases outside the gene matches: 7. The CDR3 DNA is TGCGCCAGCAGAGCCGGGACAGGGGTCGACGAGCAGTACTTC. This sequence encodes CASRAGTGVDEQYF.

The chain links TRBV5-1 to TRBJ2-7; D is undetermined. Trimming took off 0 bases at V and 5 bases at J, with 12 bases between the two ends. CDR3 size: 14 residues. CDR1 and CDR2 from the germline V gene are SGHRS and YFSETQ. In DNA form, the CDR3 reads TGCGCCAGCAGCTTGGCGCCAGGTATCCACGAGCAGTACTTC. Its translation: CASSLAPGIHEQYF.

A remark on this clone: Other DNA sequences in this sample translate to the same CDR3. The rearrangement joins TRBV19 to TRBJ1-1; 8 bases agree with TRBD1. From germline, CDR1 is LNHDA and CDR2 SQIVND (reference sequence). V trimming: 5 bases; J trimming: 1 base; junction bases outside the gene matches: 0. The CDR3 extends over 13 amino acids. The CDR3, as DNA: TGTGCCAGTAGTCAGGGGGCGAACACTGAAGCTTTCTTT. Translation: CASSQGANTEAFF. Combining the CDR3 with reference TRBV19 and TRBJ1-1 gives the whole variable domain DGGITQSPKYLFRKEGQNVTLSCEQNLNHDAMYWYRQDPGQGLRLIYYSQIVNDFQKGDIAEGYSVSREKKESFPLTVTSAQKNPTAFYLCASSQGANTEAFFGQGTRLTVV.

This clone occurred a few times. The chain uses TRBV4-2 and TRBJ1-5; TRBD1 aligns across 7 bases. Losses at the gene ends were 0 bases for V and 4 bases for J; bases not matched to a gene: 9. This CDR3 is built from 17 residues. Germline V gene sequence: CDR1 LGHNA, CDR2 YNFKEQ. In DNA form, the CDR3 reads TGTGCCAGCAGCCAAGATCTGGAAGGGACAGCTAATCAGCCCCAGCATTTT. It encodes CASSQDLEGTANQPQHF.

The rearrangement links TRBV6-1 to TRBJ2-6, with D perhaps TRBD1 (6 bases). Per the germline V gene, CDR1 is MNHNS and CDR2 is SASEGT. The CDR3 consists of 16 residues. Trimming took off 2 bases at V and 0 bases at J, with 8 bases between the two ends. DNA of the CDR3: TGTGCCAGCAGTGAATTAGGGGGCTCTGGGGCCAACGTCCTGACTTTC. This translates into CASSELGGSGANVLTF.

The CDR3 DNA reads as TGCGCCAGCAGCCAGAACAGGGGATCGGGGACCCAGTACTTC. Amino acids: CASSQNRGSGTQYF. The chain combines TRBV4-3 with TRBJ2-5; TRBD1 agrees at 7 bases. The germline CDR1 and CDR2 sequences are LGHNA and YSLEER. This CDR3 contains 14 residues. The ends lost 3 bases at V and 7 bases at J; junction bases unmatched: 8.

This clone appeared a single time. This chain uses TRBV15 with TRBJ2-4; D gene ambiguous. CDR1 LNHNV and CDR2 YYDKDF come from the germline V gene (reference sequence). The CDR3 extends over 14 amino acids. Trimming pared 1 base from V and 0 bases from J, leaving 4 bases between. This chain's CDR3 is CATSRAVAKNIQYF. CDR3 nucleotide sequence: TGTGCCACCAGCAGAGCAGTAGCCAAAAACATTCAGTACTTC.

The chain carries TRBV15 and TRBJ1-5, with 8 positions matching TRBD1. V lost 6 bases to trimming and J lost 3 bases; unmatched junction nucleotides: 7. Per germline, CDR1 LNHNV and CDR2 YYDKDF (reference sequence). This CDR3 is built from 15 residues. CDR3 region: CATRADRAPNQPQHF. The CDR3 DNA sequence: TGTGCCACCAGAGCGGACAGGGCACCCAATCAGCCCCAGCATTTT.

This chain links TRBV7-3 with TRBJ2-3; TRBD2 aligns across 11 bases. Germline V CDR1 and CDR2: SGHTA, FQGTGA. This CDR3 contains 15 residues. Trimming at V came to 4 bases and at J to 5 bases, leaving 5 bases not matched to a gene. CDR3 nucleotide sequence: TGTGCCAGCAGCTCGCTAGCGGGAGGATTAGATACGCAGTATTTT. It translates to CASSSLAGGLDTQYF.

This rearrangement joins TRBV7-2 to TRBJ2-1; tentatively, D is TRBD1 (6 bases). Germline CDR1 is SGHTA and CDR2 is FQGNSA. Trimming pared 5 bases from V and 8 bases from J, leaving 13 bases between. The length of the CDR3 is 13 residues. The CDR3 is CASSRPGADEQFF. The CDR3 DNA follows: TGTGCCAGCAGCCGGCCAGGGGCCGATGAGCAGTTCTTC.

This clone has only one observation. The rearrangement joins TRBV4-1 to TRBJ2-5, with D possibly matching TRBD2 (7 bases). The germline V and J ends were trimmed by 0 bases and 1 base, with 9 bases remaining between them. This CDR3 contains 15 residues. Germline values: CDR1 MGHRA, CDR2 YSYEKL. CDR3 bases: TGCGCCAGCAGCCAAGAGGGGGGGCTCCAAGAGACCCAGTACTTC. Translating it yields CASSQEGGLQETQYF.

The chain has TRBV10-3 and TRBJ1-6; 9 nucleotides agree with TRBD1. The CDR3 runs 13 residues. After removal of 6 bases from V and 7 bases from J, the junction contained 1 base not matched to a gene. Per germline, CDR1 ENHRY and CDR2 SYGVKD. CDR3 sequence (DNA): TGTGCCATCAGGGGGACAGGGAATTCACCCCTCCACTTT. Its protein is CAIRGTGNSPLHF.

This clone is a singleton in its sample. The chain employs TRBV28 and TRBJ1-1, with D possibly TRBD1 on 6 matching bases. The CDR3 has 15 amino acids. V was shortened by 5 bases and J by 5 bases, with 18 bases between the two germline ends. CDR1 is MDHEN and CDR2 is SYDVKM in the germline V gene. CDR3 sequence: CASSPPSTGTTEAFF. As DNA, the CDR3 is TGTGCCAGCAGTCCACCTTCGACAGGAACAACTGAAGCTTTCTTT.

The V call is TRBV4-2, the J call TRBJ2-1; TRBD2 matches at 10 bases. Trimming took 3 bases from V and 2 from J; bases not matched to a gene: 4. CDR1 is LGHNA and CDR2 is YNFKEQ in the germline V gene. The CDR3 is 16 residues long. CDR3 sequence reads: CASSQLAGDTYNEQFF. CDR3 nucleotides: TGTGCCAGCAGCCAGCTAGCGGGAGATACCTACAATGAGCAGTTCTTC.